This T cell receptor (beta chain) stems from a study of T cells in localized non-small cell lung cancer. Points from the study as a whole: Detection in adjacent lung was observed for a median around 50 of the top 100 tumor clones. Higher adjacent-lung clonality was associated with shorter survival. Adjacent uninvolved lung tissue had the highest T cell clonality, exceeding tumor.

Germline V gene sequence: CDR1 MNHNS, CDR2 SASEGT. The CDR3 is 15 amino acids. V lost 1 base and J 5 bases, leaving 14 bases between the germline ends. With regard to this clone: Its antigen is still unknown.

TCRdb's table, derived via immunoSEQ multiplex PCR, lists solely in-frame clones and lacks some. The sample lists approximately 32,000 clones, around 80% seen once, with roughly 17% in the top ten. The chain couples TRBV6-1 to TRBJ1-1; D gene unclear. The TCR sequence derives from a male donor at least 60 years old with stage III squamous cell lung carcinoma. The sample in question was peripheral blood, obtained before any cancer treatment. CDR3 nucleotides: TGTGCCAGCAGTGAAGGGAGTCACCGGGGAACTGAAGCTTTCTTT. Encoded protein: CASSEGSHRGTEAFF.